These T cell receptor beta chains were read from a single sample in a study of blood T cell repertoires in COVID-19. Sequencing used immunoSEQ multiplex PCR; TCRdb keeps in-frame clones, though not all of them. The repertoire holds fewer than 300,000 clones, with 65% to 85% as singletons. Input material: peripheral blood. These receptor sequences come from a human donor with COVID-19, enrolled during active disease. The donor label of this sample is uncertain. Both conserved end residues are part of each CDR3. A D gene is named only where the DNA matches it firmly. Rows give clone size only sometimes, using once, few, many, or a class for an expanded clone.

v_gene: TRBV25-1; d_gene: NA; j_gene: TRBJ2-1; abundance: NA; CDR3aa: CASGLETVVGYNEQFF; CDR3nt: TGTGCCAGCGGCCTTGAGACAGTAGTGGGATACAATGAGCAGTTCTTC
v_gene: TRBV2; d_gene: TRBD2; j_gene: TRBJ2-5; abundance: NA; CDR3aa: CASSGLTSGRRETQYF; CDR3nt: TGTGCCAGCAGTGGGCTGACTAGCGGGAGACGAGAGACCCAGTACTTC
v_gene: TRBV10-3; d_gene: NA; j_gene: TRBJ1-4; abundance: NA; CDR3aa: CAISLTDSPNEKLFF; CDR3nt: TGTGCCATCAGTCTAACGGACAGCCCCAATGAAAAACTGTTTTTT
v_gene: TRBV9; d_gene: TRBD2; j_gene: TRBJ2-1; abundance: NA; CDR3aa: CASSEGELAGFRYEQFF; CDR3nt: TGTGCCAGCAGCGAAGGCGAGCTAGCGGGATTCAGATATGAGCAGTTCTTC
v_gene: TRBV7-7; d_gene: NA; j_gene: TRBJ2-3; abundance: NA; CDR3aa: CASSSGSTSTDTQYF; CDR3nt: TGTGCTAGCAGCTCGGGGTCTACTAGCACAGATACGCAGTATTTT
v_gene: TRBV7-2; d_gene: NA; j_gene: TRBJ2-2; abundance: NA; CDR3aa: CASSSREPRDTGELFF; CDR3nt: TGTGCCAGCAGCTCCCGGGAGCCCAGGGACACCGGGGAGCTGTTTTTT
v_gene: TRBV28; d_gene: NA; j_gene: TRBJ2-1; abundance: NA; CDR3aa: CASSLTSPPYNEQFF; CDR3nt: TGTGCCAGCAGTTTAACTAGCCCTCCTTACAATGAGCAGTTCTTC
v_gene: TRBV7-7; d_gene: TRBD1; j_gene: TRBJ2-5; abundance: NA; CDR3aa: CASSPLRGTGEETQYF; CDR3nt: TGTGCTAGCAGCCCTTTGAGGGGGACAGGGGAAGAGACCCAGTACTTC
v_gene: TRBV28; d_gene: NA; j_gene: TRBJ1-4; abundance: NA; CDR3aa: CASSLQGPNEKLFF; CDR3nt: TGTGCCAGCAGTTTACAGGGGCCTAATGAAAAACTGTTTTTT
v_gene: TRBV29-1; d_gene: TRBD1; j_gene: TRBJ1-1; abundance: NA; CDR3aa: CSAPRDRGTEAFF; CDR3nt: TGCAGCGCCCCCCGGGACAGAGGGACTGAAGCTTTCTTT
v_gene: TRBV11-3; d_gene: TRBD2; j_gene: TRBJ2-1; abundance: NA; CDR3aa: CASSLREGNEQFF; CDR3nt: TGTGCCAGCAGCTTAAGGGAGGGGAATGAGCAGTTCTTC
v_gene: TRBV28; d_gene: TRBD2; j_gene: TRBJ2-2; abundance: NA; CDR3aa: CAGGLAGVGTGELFF; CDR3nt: TGTGCCGGGGGACTAGCGGGAGTTGGCACCGGGGAGCTGTTTTTT
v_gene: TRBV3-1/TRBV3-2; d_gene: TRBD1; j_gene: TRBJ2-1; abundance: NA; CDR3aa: CASSQARTGHNEQFF; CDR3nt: TGTGCCAGCAGCCAAGCCAGGACAGGCCACAATGAGCAGTTCTTC
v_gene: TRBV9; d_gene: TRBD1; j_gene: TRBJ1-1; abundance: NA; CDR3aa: CASSVVGQGNTEAFF; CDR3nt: TGTGCCAGCAGCGTAGTGGGACAGGGTAACACTGAAGCTTTCTTT
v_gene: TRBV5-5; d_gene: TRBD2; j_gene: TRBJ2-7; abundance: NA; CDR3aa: CASSLAGTSGGSSYEQYF; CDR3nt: TGTGCCAGCAGCTTGGCTGGGACTAGCGGGGGGAGCTCCTACGAGCAGTACTTC
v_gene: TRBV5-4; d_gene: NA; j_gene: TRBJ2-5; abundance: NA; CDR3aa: CASSTEGQETQYF; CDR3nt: TGTGCCAGCAGTACCGAGGGCCAGGAGACCCAGTACTTC
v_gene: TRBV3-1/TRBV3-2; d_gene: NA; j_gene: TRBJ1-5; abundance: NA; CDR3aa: CASSQDAQGNQPQHF; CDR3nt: TGTGCCAGCAGCCAAGACGCACAGGGCAATCAGCCCCAGCATTTT
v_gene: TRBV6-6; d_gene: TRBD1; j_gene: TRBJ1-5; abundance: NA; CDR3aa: CASSQDRREPQHF; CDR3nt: TGTGCCAGCAGCCAGGACAGGCGGGAGCCCCAGCATTTT
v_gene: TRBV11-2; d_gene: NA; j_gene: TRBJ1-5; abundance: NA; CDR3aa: CASSSLRAGGQPQHF; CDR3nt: TGTGCCAGCAGCTCCCTGCGGGCGGGGGGTCAGCCCCAGCATTTT
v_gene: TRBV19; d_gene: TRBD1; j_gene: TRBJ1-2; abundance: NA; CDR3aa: CASNGGGGYGYTF; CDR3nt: TGTGCCAGTAACGGAGGGGGCGGCTATGGCTACACCTTC
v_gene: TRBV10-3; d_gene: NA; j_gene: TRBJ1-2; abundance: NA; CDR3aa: CALQGPYGYTF; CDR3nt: TGTGCCCTACAGGGCCCCTATGGCTACACCTTC
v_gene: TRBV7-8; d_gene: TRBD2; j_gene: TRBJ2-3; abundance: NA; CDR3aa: CASSSRLAETLGTDTQYF; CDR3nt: TGTGCCAGCAGCTCAAGACTAGCGGAAACCCTTGGCACAGATACGCAGTATTTT
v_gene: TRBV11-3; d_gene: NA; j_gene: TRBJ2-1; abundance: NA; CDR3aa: CASSLDSGAIYNEQFF; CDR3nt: TGTGCCAGCAGCTTAGATAGTGGGGCAATCTACAATGAGCAGTTCTTC
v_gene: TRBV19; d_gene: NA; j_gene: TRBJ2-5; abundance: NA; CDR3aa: CASSSGGRSGTQYF; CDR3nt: TGTGCCAGTAGTTCTGGGGGCCGGTCGGGGACCCAGTACTTC
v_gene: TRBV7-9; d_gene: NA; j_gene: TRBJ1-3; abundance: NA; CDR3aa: CASSRSGTALSGNTIYF; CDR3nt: TGTGCCAGCAGCAGATCCGGGACTGCCCTCTCTGGAAACACCATATATTTT
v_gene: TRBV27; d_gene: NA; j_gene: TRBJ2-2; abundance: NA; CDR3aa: CASSLRRDGGELFF; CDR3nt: TGTGCCAGCAGTTTAAGGCGGGACGGCGGGGAGCTGTTTTTT
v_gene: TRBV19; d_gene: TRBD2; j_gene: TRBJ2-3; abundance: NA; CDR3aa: CASSIFGLAGVGGADTQYF; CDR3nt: TGTGCCAGTAGTATTTTCGGACTAGCGGGAGTGGGGGGCGCAGATACGCAGTATTTT
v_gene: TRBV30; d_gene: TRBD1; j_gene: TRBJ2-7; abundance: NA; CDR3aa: CAWSIRTGVGEQYF; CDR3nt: TGTGCCTGGAGTATCCGGACAGGGGTGGGCGAGCAGTACTTC
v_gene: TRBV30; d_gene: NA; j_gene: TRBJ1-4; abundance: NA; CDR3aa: CAWNEGTTNEKLFF; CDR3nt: TGTGCCTGGAATGAGGGAACAACTAATGAAAAACTGTTTTTT
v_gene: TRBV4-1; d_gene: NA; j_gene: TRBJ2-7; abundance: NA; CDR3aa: CASSQDSSYSYEQYF; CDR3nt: TGCGCCAGCAGCCAAGATTCGTCCTACTCCTACGAGCAGTACTTC
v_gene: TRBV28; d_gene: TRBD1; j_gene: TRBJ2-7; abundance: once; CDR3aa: CASSSGGQGVSYEQYF; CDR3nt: TGTGCCAGCAGTTCTGGGGGACAGGGGGTATCCTACGAGCAGTACTTC
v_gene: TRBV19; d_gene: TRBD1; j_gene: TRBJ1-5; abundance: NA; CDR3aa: CASRGQGETNQPQHF; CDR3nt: TGTGCCAGTAGGGGACAGGGGGAAACTAATCAGCCCCAGCATTTT
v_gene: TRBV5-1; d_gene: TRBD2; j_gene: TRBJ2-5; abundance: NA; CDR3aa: CASRYSGRGETQYF; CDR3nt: TGCGCCAGCAGATATAGCGGGAGAGGAGAGACCCAGTACTTC
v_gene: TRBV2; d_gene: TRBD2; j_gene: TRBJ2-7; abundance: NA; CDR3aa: CASSEALRGVWTPGSYEQYF; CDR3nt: TGTGCCAGCAGTGAAGCGCTTCGGGGGGTGTGGACGCCGGGATCCTACGAGCAGTACTTC
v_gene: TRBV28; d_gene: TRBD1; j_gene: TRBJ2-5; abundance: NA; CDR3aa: CASSPRRGQGYSQYF; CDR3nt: TGTGCCAGCAGTCCCAGGAGGGGACAGGGTTATTCCCAGTACTTC
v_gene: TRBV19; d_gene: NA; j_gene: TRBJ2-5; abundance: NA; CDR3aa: CAVGRVEETQYF; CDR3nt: TGTGCCGTAGGCAGGGTTGAGGAGACCCAGTACTTC